This T cell receptor (beta chain) is drawn from a study of blood T cells in healthy people across ages. With a J-beta primer mix and a sample-barcoded 5' primer, a second PCR ran about 6 to 11 cycles. TCRdb re-called the 5' RACE reads with MiXCR, one entry per CDR3 protein. The data show around 700,000 distinct CDR3 sequences, with just under 25% seen just once and 9.4% held by the top ten. This clonotype has more than one count but fewer than ten. The antigen remains undetermined. Overall study findings and caveats: Considered underestimates were the diversity estimates obtained from one million T cells.

In addition, the sample was reused for a study of T cells of mothers and their children. That source notes: At a rate of about 1.5 ug per 15 ul, cDNA synthesis received all of the extracted RNA. About 2.8 million TCR beta reads per child versus over 8.5 million per mother.

The sample taken for sequencing was blood. This sequence originates from a boy younger than 18 in good health.

DNA for the CDR3: TGTGCCAGCTCACCATCAGACACCATATATTTT. Translation: CASSPSDTIYF. The chain joins TRBV18 to TRBJ1-3, with D unclear. Trimming took off 2 bases at V and 8 bases at J, with 4 bases between the two ends. Per the germline V gene, CDR1 is KGHSH and CDR2 is LQKENI. This CDR3 comprises 11 residues.